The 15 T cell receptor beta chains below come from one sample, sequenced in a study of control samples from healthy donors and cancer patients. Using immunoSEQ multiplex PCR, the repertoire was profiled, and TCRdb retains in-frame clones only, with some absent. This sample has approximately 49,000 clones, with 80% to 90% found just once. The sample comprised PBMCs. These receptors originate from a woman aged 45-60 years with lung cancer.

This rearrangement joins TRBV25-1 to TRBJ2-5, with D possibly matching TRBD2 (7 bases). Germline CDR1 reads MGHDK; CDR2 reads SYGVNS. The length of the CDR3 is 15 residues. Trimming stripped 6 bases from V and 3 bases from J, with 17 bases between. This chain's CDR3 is CASSPFRGGKETQYF. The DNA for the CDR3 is TGTGCCAGCAGCCCCTTTAGGGGGGGGAAAGAGACCCAGTACTTC.

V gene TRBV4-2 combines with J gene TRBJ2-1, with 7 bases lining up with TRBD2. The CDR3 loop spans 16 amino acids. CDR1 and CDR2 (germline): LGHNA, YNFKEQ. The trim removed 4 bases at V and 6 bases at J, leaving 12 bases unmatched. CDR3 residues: CASSPFLSGATNEQFF. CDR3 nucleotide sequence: TGTGCCAGCAGCCCTTTTCTAAGCGGGGCTACCAATGAGCAGTTCTTC.

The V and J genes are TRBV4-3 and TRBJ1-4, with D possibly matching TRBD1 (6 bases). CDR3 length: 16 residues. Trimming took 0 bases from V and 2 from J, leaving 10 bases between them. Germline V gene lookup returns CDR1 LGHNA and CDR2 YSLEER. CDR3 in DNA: TGCGCCAGCAGCCAAGAGGGGGGGGCTACTAATGAAAAACTGTTTTTT. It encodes CASSQEGGATNEKLFF.

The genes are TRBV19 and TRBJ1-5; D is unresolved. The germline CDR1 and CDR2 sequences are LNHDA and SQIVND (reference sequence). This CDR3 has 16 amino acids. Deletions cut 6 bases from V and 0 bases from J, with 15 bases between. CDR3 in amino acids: CASRPWEMASNQPQHF. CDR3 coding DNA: TGTGCCAGTAGACCGTGGGAGATGGCTAGCAATCAGCCCCAGCATTTT. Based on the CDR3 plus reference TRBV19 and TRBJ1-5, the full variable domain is DGGITQSPKYLFRKEGQNVTLSCEQNLNHDAMYWYRQDPGQGLRLIYYSQIVNDFQKGDIAEGYSVSREKKESFPLTVTSAQKNPTAFYLCASRPWEMASNQPQHFGDGTRLSIL.

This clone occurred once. CDR3 sequence: CASSLRRDRENTEAFF. Written as DNA, the CDR3 is TGCGCCAGCAGTTTAAGACGGGACAGGGAGAACACTGAAGCTTTCTTT. The chain combines TRBV5-1 with TRBJ1-1; 9 positions match TRBD1. Germline CDR1 reads SGHRS; CDR2 reads YFSETQ. The V and J ends lost 5 bases and 1 base, in that order; junction bases with no gene match: 9. There are 16 residues in the CDR3.

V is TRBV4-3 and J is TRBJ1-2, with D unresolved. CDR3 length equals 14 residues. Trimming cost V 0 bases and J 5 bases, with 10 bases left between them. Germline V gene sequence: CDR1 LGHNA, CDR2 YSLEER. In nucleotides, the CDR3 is TGCGCCAGCAGCCAAGAGGACGGCATGTATGGCTACACCTTC. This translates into CASSQEDGMYGYTF.

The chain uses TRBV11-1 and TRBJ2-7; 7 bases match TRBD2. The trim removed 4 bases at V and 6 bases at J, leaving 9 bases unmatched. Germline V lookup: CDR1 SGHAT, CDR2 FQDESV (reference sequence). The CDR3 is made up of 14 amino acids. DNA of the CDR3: TGTGCCAGCAGCTATTGGGAGGGCACGGGCGAGCAGTACTTC. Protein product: CASSYWEGTGEQYF.

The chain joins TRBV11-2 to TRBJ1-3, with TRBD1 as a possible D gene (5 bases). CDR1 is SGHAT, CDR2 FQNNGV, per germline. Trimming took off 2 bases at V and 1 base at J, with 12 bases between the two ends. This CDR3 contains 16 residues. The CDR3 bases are TGTGCCAGCAGCTTACGGGGCCAAAGGTCTGGAAACACCATATATTTT. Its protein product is CASSLRGQRSGNTIYF.

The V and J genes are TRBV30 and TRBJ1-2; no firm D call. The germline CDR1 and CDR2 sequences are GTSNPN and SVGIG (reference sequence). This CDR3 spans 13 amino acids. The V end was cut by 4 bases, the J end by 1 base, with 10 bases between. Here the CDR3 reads CAWNKALNYGYTF. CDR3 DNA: TGTGCCTGGAATAAGGCTCTTAACTATGGCTACACCTTC.

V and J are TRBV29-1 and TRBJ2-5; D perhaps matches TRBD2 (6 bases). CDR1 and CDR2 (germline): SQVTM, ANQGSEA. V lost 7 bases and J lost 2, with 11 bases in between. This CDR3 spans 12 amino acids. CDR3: CSGWDLQETQYF. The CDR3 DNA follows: TGCAGCGGCTGGGACTTGCAAGAGACCCAGTACTTC.

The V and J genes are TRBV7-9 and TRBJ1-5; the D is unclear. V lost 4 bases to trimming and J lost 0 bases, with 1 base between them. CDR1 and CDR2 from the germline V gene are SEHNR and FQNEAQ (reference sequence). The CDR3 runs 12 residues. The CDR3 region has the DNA TGTGCCAGCAGCTATAGCAATCAGCCCCAGCATTTT. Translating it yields CASSYSNQPQHF. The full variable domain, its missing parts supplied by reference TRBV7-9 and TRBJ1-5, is DTGVSQNPRHKITKRGQNVTFRCDPISEHNRLYWYRQTLGQGPEFLTYFQNEAQLEKSRLLSDRFSAERPKGSFSTLEIQRTEQGDSAMYLCASSYSNQPQHFGDGTRLSIL.

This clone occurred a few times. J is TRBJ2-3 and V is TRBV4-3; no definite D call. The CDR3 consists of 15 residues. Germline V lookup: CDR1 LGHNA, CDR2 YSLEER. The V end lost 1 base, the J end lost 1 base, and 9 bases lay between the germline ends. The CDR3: CASSQGAGGTDTQYF. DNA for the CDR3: TGCGCCAGCAGCCAAGGGGCCGGCGGCACAGATACGCAGTATTTT.

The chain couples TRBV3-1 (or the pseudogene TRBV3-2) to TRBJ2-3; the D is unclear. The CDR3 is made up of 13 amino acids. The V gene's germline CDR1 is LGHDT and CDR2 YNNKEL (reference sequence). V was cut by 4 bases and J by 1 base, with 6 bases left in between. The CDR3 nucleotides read TGTGCCAGCAGCCGGCAAGGCACAGATACGCAGTATTTT. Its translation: CASSRQGTDTQYF.

The CDR3, as DNA: TGCGCCAGCAGCTTGATGACCTTGAACACTGAAGCTTTCTTT. Translating it yields CASSLMTLNTEAFF. This sequence joins TRBV4-1 and TRBJ1-1; D not resolved. This CDR3 has 14 residues. V was clipped by 5 bases and J by 0 bases, with 10 bases between them. Germline assignment: CDR1 MGHRA and CDR2 YSYEKL.

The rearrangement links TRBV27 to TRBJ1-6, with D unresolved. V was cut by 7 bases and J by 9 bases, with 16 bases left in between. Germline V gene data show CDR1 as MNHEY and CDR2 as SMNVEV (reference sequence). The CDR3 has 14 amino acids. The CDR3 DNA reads TGTGCCAGCATGGTTGGGCAGGCGCGTTCACCCCTCCACTTT. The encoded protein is CASMVGQARSPLHF.